Below, one T cell receptor beta chain is given with its context. Deletions cut 5 bases from V and 6 bases from J, with 13 bases between. The CDR3 is made up of 12 amino acids. The germline CDR1 and CDR2 sequences are GTSNPN and SVGIG (reference sequence). The PCR had 60 Vbeta and 13 Jbeta primers. Using immunoSEQ multiplex PCR, the repertoire was profiled, and TCRdb retains in-frame clones only, with some absent. The data hold roughly 150,000 clones, with 78% observed a single time. These data come from a study of cytomegalovirus exposure and HLA in healthy donors. The TCR was taken from a male donor in good health and CMV-seronegative. Source material: PBMCs. This sequence joins TRBV30 and TRBJ1-2; D may be TRBD1 (5 bases). The CDR3 is CAWVTGTHGYTF. The CDR3 DNA is TGTGCCTGGGTAACAGGTACGCATGGCTACACCTTC.